Following are 4 T cell receptor beta chains from one sample sequenced in a study of T cell responses to AZD1222 COVID-19 vaccine. Sequencing used immunoSEQ multiplex PCR; TCRdb keeps in-frame clones, though not all of them. The table includes some 100,000 clones, 75% to 95% detected once. The specimen comprised peripheral blood, sampled on day 0 of AZD1222 vaccination. The receptors come from an adult in good health.

The chain is built from TRBV30 and TRBJ1-6; TRBD1 might be the D (5 bases). Germline CDR1 and CDR2: GTSNPN and SVGIG (reference sequence). Trimming left V 2 bases short and J 8 bases short, with 7 bases between. The CDR3 totals 12 residues. The DNA of the CDR3 is TGTGCCTGGAGTCAGGGTCATTCACCCCTCCACTTT. Encoded protein: CAWSQGHSPLHF.

J is TRBJ2-5 and V is TRBV29-1; 11 bases match TRBD2. This CDR3 has 15 residues. Germline V gene data show CDR1 as SQVTM and CDR2 as ANQGSEA. With 5 bases clipped from V and 4 bases from J, the junction kept 9 bases outside the gene matches. CDR3 amino acids: CSVYLAGGDLETQYF. Here the CDR3 DNA reads TGCAGCGTTTATCTAGCGGGGGGAGACTTAGAGACCCAGTACTTC.

The chain couples TRBV6-1 to TRBJ1-5, with 7 bases lining up with TRBD1. The CDR3 covers 16 residues. CDR1 and CDR2 from the germline V gene are MNHNS and SASEGT. V was clipped by 1 base and J by 4 bases; unmatched bases: 7. Here the CDR3 DNA reads TGTGCCAGCAGTGAAGGATGGGACAGTACGAATCAGCCCCAGCATTTT. This gives the protein CASSEGWDSTNQPQHF.

This chain uses TRBV5-5 with TRBJ2-7; D remains ambiguous. There are 17 residues in the CDR3. Germline assignment: CDR1 SGHKS and CDR2 YYEKEE (reference sequence). Trimming stripped 4 bases from V and 0 bases from J, with 20 bases between. CDR3 DNA: TGTGCCAGCAGCGACCCTCCTCGGAGCCTAAGCTCCTACGAGCAGTACTTC. It encodes CASSDPPRSLSSYEQYF.